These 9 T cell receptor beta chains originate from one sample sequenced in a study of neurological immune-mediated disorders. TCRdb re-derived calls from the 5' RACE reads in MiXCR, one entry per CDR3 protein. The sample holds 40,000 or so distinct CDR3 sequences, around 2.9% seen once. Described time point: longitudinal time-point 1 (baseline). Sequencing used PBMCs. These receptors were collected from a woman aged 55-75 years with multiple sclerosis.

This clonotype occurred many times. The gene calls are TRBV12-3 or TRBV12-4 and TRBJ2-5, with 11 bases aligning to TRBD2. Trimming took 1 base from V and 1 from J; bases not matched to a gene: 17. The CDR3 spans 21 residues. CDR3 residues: CASSLGVFSLAGGSLQETQYF. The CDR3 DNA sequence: TGTGCCAGCAGTTTAGGCGTTTTTTCGCTAGCGGGGGGATCGCTCCAAGAGACCCAGTACTTC.

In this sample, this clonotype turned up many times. CDR3 loop: CASSSTPGQGATEAFF. The CDR3 nucleotides are TGCGCCAGCAGCTCAACGCCTGGACAGGGGGCCACTGAAGCTTTCTTT. This chain uses TRBV5-1 with TRBJ1-1, with 11 bases matching TRBD1. The germline V gene has CDR1 SGHRS and CDR2 YFSETQ. J was trimmed by 4 bases and V by 3 bases; bases with no gene match: 8. The CDR3 covers 16 residues.

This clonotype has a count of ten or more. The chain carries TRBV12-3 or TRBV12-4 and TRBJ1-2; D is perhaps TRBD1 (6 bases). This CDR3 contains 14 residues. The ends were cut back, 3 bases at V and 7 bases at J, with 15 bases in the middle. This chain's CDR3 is CASSFTGYLGGYTF. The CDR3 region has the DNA TGTGCCAGCAGTTTCACAGGGTACCTAGGTGGCTACACCTTC.

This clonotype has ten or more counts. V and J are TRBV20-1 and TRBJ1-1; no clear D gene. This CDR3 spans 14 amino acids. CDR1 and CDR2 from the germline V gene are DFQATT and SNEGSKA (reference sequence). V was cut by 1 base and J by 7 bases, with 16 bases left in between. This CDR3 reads CSARARTVSGEAFF. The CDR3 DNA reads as TGCAGTGCTAGAGCAAGGACTGTGAGTGGTGAAGCTTTCTTT.

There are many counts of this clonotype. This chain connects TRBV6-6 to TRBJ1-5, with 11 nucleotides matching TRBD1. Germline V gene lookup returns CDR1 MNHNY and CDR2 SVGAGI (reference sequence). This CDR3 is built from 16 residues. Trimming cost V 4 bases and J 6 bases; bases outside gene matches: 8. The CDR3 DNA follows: TGTGCCAGCAGTTCCCCGGACAGGGGGCTTGGTCAGCCCCAGCATTTT. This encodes CASSSPDRGLGQPQHF.

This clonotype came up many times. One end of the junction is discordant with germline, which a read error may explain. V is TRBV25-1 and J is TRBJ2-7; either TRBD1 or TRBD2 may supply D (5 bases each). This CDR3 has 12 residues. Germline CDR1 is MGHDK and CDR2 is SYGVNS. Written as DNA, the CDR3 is TGTGCCAGCAGCAGAGACGGTGGGGGTAGAAACTTC. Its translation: CASSRDGGGRNF.

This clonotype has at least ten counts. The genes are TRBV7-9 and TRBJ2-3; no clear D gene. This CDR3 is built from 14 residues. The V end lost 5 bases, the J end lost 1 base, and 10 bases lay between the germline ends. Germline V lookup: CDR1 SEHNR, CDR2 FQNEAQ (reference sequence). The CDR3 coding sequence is TGTGCCAGCAGCACCGGACCTCGCACAGATACGCAGTATTTT. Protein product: CASSTGPRTDTQYF.

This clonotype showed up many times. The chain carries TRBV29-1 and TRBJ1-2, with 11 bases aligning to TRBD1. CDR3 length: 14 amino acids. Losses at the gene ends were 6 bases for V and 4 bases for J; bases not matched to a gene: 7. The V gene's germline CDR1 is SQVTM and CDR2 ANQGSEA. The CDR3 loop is CSVRTGGASYGYTF. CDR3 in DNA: TGCAGCGTACGGACAGGGGGCGCTTCCTATGGCTACACCTTC.

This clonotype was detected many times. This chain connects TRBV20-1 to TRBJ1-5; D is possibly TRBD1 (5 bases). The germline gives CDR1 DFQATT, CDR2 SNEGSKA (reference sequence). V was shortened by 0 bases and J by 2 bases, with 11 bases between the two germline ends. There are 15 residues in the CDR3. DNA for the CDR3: TGCAGTGCTAGAGATTCAGGCAGGGGCAATCAGCCCCAGCATTTT. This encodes CSARDSGRGNQPQHF.